The T cell receptor (beta chain) described here comes from a study of shared clonotypes between healthy human individuals (TCRdb year 2020). Study-level background: The cohort included three men and two women between 18 and 49 years of age. Per donor, three plates each were used for CD4 naive and CD4 memory, two for CD8 naive, and one for CD8 memory. Libraries were prepared and TCR repertoires were sequenced by different laboratories using diverse techniques, in order to increase sequencing depth and limit assay-specific biases. Blood TCR repertoires of about 5 healthy adults were deeply sequenced to estimate repertoire size and the extent of clonotype sharing between individuals. Leukapheresis yielded between about 0.94 and 9 billion PBMCs per donor.

Points the paper makes about the study in general: Pairwise subsampling led to the expectation that sequencing depth would affect the degree of clonotype sharing among donors. Compared with non-shared clonotypes, clonotypes shared by all four sorted-subset donors had higher generation probabilities. Sharing across four donors was observed for around 5% of naive CD4, 3% to 3.5% of naive CD8, around 2.5% of memory CD4, and about 0.39% of memory CD8 clonotypes. Even with the large sequencing depth, rarefaction of the sorted-subset datasets indicated that sequencing was incomplete. The genetic and exposure-history diversity represented was limited by the small number of donors. Estimated clonotype richness was generally larger for naive than for memory subsets. Only blood was sampled, and tissue TCR repertoires likely differ from those in blood.

Looking up the germline V gene yields CDR1 SGHTS and CDR2 YDEGEE. From cysteine to phenylalanine, the CDR3 is 15 amino acids long. Just the 45-base CDR3 DNA is kept, in frame starting at base 1. V loses 5 bases at its end and J loses 3 bases; junction bases beyond the gene matches: 8. Healthy HIV-negative adults with no recently reported acute infections or vaccinations were included as donors. Only Caucasian adults living in Nashville, Tennessee, USA were represented among the donors. CD4+ T cells were enriched through magnetic negative selection, after which naive cells were positively selected on CD45RA and the remaining negative fraction served as the memory subset. After blood collection by leukapheresis, PBMCs were isolated using Ficoll-Histopaque density gradient centrifugation and then cryopreserved in the vapor phase of liquid nitrogen. Purity and quantity of every magnetically sorted T cell population were checked by analytical flow cytometry. Genomic DNA was isolated from every sorted fraction and measured by UV absorbance on a Nanodrop 2000c.

Using the deep immunoSEQ assay, TCR CDR3 regions were amplified from genomic DNA by multiplex PCR. Extracted genomic DNA from each cell subset was spread evenly across all wells of several immunoSEQ 96-well plates, with each plate serving as a replicate. For sorted subsets, roughly 190 ng of genomic DNA, equivalent to some 30,000 T cell genomes, went into each replicate PCR. Purified libraries were measured with a Qubit 3.0 fluorometer, size-checked on a Bioanalyzer 2100, and measured again with the KAPA Library Quantification kit. Each immunoSEQ 96-well plate was sequenced on its own single-read 150-cycle Illumina NextSeq 550 flow cell. As for how the authors treated the data: Because the immunoSEQ output held only junctional sequences and lacked quality scores, the filtering could not match the filtering applied to full-length reads. To assign V/J genes and CDR3, sequences were annotated using PyIR, a Python wrapper for IgBLAST v1.9, with IMGT germline references. Reads were filtered out if the reads had weak V/J assignments (E-value above 1e-6), no CDR3, stop codons, out-of-frame junctions, or ambiguous translated residues. V3J clonotypes were defined by identical inferred V gene, J gene, and CDR3 amino acid sequence. Percentage overlap between repertoires was calculated by dividing the number of shared unique clonotypes by the size of the smaller repertoire. Three approaches were used to assess repertoire richness: RTK rarefaction, the Chao1 estimator, and Recon v2.1 estimates of unobserved clonotypes. For all TCRbeta clonotypes obtained by the gDNA method from a handful of donors, generation probabilities were computed with OLGA. The table was pulled from immuneACCESS by TCRdb, which kept in-frame rearrangements only. Such tables lose some clones; where checked, under half of the loss comes from unresolved V genes, and the rest has no known cause. For V, J and clone size, that table is used; D and trimming come from the DNA. The sample table records about 1.5 million clones; roughly 98% of these occur just once. 0.4% to 0.55% of the sample comes from the top ten.

Concerning this clone: The target of this receptor is not known. No per-base quality is available; no much larger clone lies one base away.

Sequencing was done on a sample of naive CD4+ T cells sorted from blood. What this sample's cell subset or site label stands for: CD45RA+ positively selected. This receptor was obtained from a man aged 30 to 45 in good health. The chain is assembled from TRBV5-8 and TRBJ2-3; TRBD1 lines up with 8 middle nucleotides. CDR3 sequence: CASRTDRENTDTQYF. The bases read TGTGCCAGCAGGACGGACAGGGAGAATACAGATACGCAGTATTTT.